The entry below describes one T cell receptor (beta chain). Its specific antigen is unknown. No much larger clonotype is one base removed from it; base qualities were not supplied. The library was obtained by 5' RACE. TCRdb names NextSeq 500 as the instrument used. In the TCR library protocol, unique molecular identifiers were attached to individual cDNA molecules to correct for PCR bias and sequencing error. Both TCR alpha and beta chains were sequenced, and tight co-correlation was observed between alpha and beta sequence abundances in each sample. Processing in the source paper ran as follows. Decombinator V4 was used to annotate TCR sequences for V gene, J gene and CDR3. Expanded TCRs were defined as changing significantly between any two time points under a Poisson model with p below 0.0001. TCR abundances were normalised to the total number of TCRs sequenced in each sample and reported as counts per million. MAIT TCRs were defined by TRAV1-2 paired with TRAJ12, TRAJ20 or TRAJ33, and iNKT TCRs by TRAV10 paired with TRAJ18. VDJdb, accessed 1 November 2021, was searched for CMV, EBV and SARS-CoV-2 annotated TCRs, excluding TCRs annotated for multiple antigens. In TCRdb, the public reads were trimmed at Q25 with fastp and aligned with MiXCR, with productive beta chains retained. Merged by CDR3 protein, the rows form single entries marked with the most common genes and DNA. The V and J calls were not made by the authors but by TCRdb's processing. The table for this sample lists more than 65,000 distinct CDR3 sequences; roughly 4.5% of them were counted only once. Jointly, the top ten make up 3% to 4% of the sample.

The sample comes from a study of early T cells in non-severe SARS-CoV-2 infection (TCRdb year 2021). Notes on the research overall: Because TCR sequencing was done on bulk RNA from unsorted whole blood, the alpha and beta chains could not be paired.

CDR1 and CDR2 (LNHDA, SQIVND) derive from the germline V gene (reference sequence). V drops 10 bases and J drops 4 bases, leaving 11 bases in between. Measured from the cysteine to the phenylalanine, the CDR3 is 13 residues long. Only the CDR3 part of the read is kept: 39 bases, read in frame from the first base. The study was a case-control design nested within a healthcare worker cohort in London, UK, with weekly nasopharyngeal swab PCR tests and blood sampling. Healthcare workers were recruited between 23 and 31 March 2020, during the week of the UK lockdown, and were followed weekly for up to roughly 16 weeks. What the work shows at the level of the full study, not this receptor alone: Matching against VDJdb was skewed toward anti-spike CD8 responses, likely underestimated virus-specific expansions, and missed private and CD4 specificities.

This TCR was recovered from an adult who was a healthcare worker with PCR-confirmed SARS-CoV-2 infection or an uninfected control (not recorded which). The donor label of this sample is uncertain. The sample here was whole blood, taken at baseline. Recombination joined TRBV19 with TRBJ2-6; the D gene is unclear. At the DNA level, the sequence is TGTGCCACTTCTCCGACGGGGGCCAACGTCCTGACTTTC. The translation is CATSPTGANVLTF.